A single sample gave rise to the 10 T cell receptor beta chains below, sequenced in a study of vaccination effects on CD4 cells after COVID-19. Expansion with viral peptide pools was applied to antigen-specific CD4+ T cells by the ViraFEST assay prior to sequencing. Subsequent to a culture period of about ten days, CD4+ T cells were isolated. Two doses of BNT162b2 or mRNA-1273 vaccine were administered to participants. For these receptors, no antigen is known. Repertoires were generated with immunoSEQ multiplex PCR, while TCRdb's copy carries only in-frame clones and drops some. The profile covers 25,000 to 35,000 clones, with just under 75% appearing a single time and approximately 14% taken by the ten largest. This specimen consisted of CD4+ T cells from PBMCs cultured with HCoV-229E spike peptides, obtained after COVID-19 vaccination. These receptors all stem from a human donor who received a COVID-19 vaccine.

This rearrangement joins TRBV6-5 to TRBJ2-3; D gene uncertain. V shed 6 bases and J shed 4 bases, with 14 bases lying between them. The germline V gene has CDR1 MNHEY and CDR2 SVGAGI. There are 14 residues in the CDR3. The DNA of the CDR3 is TGTGCCAGCAGCCCCCGTTATGTTTCAGATACGCAGTATTTT. It codes for CASSPRYVSDTQYF.

This clone is a singleton in its sample. The chain carries TRBV5-6 and TRBJ2-7; the D gene is possibly TRBD1 (5 bases). This CDR3 comprises 13 residues. V lost 0 bases to trimming and J lost 4 bases, with 8 bases between them. Germline assignment: CDR1 SGHDT and CDR2 YYEEEE. As DNA, the CDR3 is TGTGCCAGCAGCTTGGACAGGAGATACGAGCAGTACTTC. This translates into CASSLDRRYEQYF. The whole variable domain, filled in from reference TRBV5-6 and TRBJ2-7, reads DAGVTQSPTHLIKTRGQQVTLRCSPKSGHDTVSWYQQALGQGPQFIFQYYEEEERQRGNFPDRFSGHQFPNYSSELNVNALLLGDSALYLCASSLDRRYEQYFGPGTRLTVT.

The V and J genes are TRBV5-4 and TRBJ1-1; 7 bases agree with TRBD1. V was clipped by 0 bases and J by 11 bases; unmatched bases: 10. The germline V gene has CDR1 SGHNT and CDR2 YYREEE (reference sequence). The CDR3 sequence is 14 residues long. The CDR3 reads CASSLGGGGGFAFF. The CDR3, as DNA: TGTGCCAGCAGCTTGGGAGGAGGGGGCGGGTTTGCTTTCTTT.

This chain joins TRBV27 and TRBJ2-6, with no clear D. This CDR3 contains 14 residues. The germline gives CDR1 MNHEY, CDR2 SMNVEV (reference sequence). The V gene lost 3 bases and the J gene lost 3 bases, with 6 bases spanning the gap. This chain's CDR3 is CASSFRVGANVLTF. CDR3 nucleotide sequence: TGTGCCAGCAGTTTCCGGGTTGGGGCCAACGTCCTGACTTTC.

This clone was found once. V and J are TRBV5-6 and TRBJ2-2; D may correspond to TRBD1 or TRBD2 (6 bases each). CDR3 length: 15 amino acids. Germline V gene lookup returns CDR1 SGHDT and CDR2 YYEEEE. The V end lost 4 bases, the J end lost 5 bases, and 15 bases lay between the germline ends. The CDR3 bases are TGTGCCAGCAGCAATACGGGGGCAGTAACCGGGGAGCTGTTTTTT. Amino acids: CASSNTGAVTGELFF. The complete variable domain, with remaining parts taken from reference TRBV5-6 and TRBJ2-2, reads DAGVTQSPTHLIKTRGQQVTLRCSPKSGHDTVSWYQQALGQGPQFIFQYYEEEERQRGNFPDRFSGHQFPNYSSELNVNALLLGDSALYLCASSNTGAVTGELFFGEGSRLTVL.

In its sample, this clone is medium-sized. Here the CDR3 DNA reads TGTGCCACCAGTCGGGGGGGCCGAGACTACAATGAGCAGTTCTTC. It specifies CATSRGGRDYNEQFF. The genes are TRBV24-1 and TRBJ2-1; 8 bases map to TRBD2. Germline CDR1 and CDR2: KGHDR and SFDVKD. The CDR3 is made up of 15 amino acids. V dropped 6 bases and J dropped 3; count of bases not matched to a gene: 6.

The genes are TRBV5-1 and TRBJ2-5, with TRBD2 matching 7 bases. Germline CDR1 is SGHRS and CDR2 is YFSETQ. With V trimmed by 4 bases and J by 3 bases, 3 bases remained unmatched. The CDR3 sequence is 13 residues long. The CDR3 reads CASSAGLEETQYF. The CDR3 DNA sequence: TGCGCCAGCAGCGCCGGACTAGAAGAGACCCAGTACTTC.

This chain connects TRBV3-1 (or the pseudogene TRBV3-2) to TRBJ2-7; 7 bases fit TRBD2. Trimming took 2 bases from V and 7 from J; bases not matched to a gene: 17. CDR1 LGHDT and CDR2 YNNKEL come from the germline V gene (reference sequence). The CDR3 extends over 17 amino acids. This CDR3 reads CASSQNPLAVTSEEQYF. The CDR3 DNA is TGTGCCAGCAGCCAAAACCCCCTAGCGGTTACAAGCGAGGAGCAGTACTTC.

V usage is TRBV29-1 and J usage is TRBJ2-2; 10 nucleotides agree with TRBD2. J was trimmed by 7 bases and V by 7 bases; bases with no gene match: 15. This CDR3 contains 16 residues. CDR1 is SQVTM, CDR2 ANQGSEA, per germline. CDR3 sequence: CSGGSGQRGGNGELFF. The CDR3 DNA sequence: TGCAGCGGTGGCAGCGGCCAGCGGGGGGGCAACGGGGAGCTGTTTTTT.

The J gene is TRBJ1-1, the V gene TRBV19; D unclear. The CDR3 runs 19 residues. Germline V gene data show CDR1 as LNHDA and CDR2 as SQIVND (reference sequence). V lost 0 bases and J lost 0, with 20 bases in between. The CDR3 bases are TGTGCCAGTAGTATAGATCCGCTAGGGCTCGGGTCCATGAACACTGAAGCTTTCTTT. Encoded protein: CASSIDPLGLGSMNTEAFF. Based on the CDR3 plus reference TRBV19 and TRBJ1-1, the full variable domain is DGGITQSPKYLFRKEGQNVTLSCEQNLNHDAMYWYRQDPGQGLRLIYYSQIVNDFQKGDIAEGYSVSREKKESFPLTVTSAQKNPTAFYLCASSIDPLGLGSMNTEAFFGQGTRLTVV.